What follows is one TCR beta chain and its context. A single record per CDR3 protein comes from TCRdb applying MiXCR to the RT-PCR reads. This sample has about 89,000 distinct CDR3 sequences, with around 49% found just once. The data stem from a study of patients and donors after allogeneic stem cell transplantation. The V segment lost 3 bases and the J segment 4 bases; nucleotides outside the gene matches: 5. This CDR3 spans 14 amino acids. The receptor comes from a human donor who was either an allogeneic HSCT recipient or a stem cell or donor lymphocyte infusion donor (not recorded which). It is not recorded whose cells these are; they may come from a transplant donor. V gene TRBV12-3 or TRBV12-4 combines with J gene TRBJ2-5; 7 positions agree with TRBD1. The sequenced material came from blood, either unsorted or a sorted T cell fraction (not recorded which). The CDR3 is CASSFDRVGETQYF. The DNA for the CDR3 is TGTGCCAGCAGTTTTGACAGGGTGGGAGAGACCCAGTACTTC.